The 32 T cell receptor beta chains given below trace back to one sample, sequenced in a study of blood T cell repertoires in COVID-19. Generated by immunoSEQ multiplex PCR, the TCRdb table keeps only in-frame clones and is missing some. The repertoire consists of about 140,000 clones, with about 90% occurring once and the leading ten covering about 11%. The sequenced sample was peripheral blood. The receptors were sampled from a man aged 55 to 69 with active or convalescent COVID-19.

CDR3 amino acids: CASSVEGRATNEKLFF. The CDR3 DNA is TGTGCCAGCAGCGTAGAAGGGAGAGCAACTAATGAAAAACTGTTTTTT. The rearrangement joins TRBV9 to TRBJ1-4; no clear D. Germline assignment: CDR1 SGDLS and CDR2 YYNGEE. V was pared by 0 bases and J by 0 bases, with 9 bases between. CDR3 size: 16 residues.

The genes are TRBV6-5 and TRBJ2-7; TRBD1 aligns across 7 bases. Germline values: CDR1 MNHEY, CDR2 SVGAGI. The CDR3 sequence is 14 residues long. V lost 2 bases and J lost 5; bases outside the gene matches: 6. CDR3 sequence (DNA): TGTGCCAGCAGTTACAGAGGGACAGCAGACGAGCAGTACTTC. Encoded protein: CASSYRGTADEQYF.

The chain employs TRBV5-1 and TRBJ1-3; 8 positions match TRBD1. CDR3 length: 15 residues. Per germline, CDR1 SGHRS and CDR2 YFSETQ. V shed 1 base, J shed 8 bases, and the junction held 8 bases outside the gene matches. The CDR3 DNA reads as TGCGCCAGCAGCTTGACTTCGGACAGGGCGGACACCATATATTTT. Its protein is CASSLTSDRADTIYF.

The gene calls are TRBV5-1 and TRBJ2-2; 7 bases are a match to TRBD1. Germline lookup yields CDR1 SGHRS and CDR2 YFSETQ. CDR3 length: 16 residues. Germline trimming cut 4 bases from V and 0 bases from J; bases unmatched to any gene: 6. The CDR3 DNA sequence: TGCGCCAGCAGCAGATTGCAGGGGGCGAACACCGGGGAGCTGTTTTTT. This encodes CASSRLQGANTGELFF.

This clone was observed a few times. J is TRBJ2-7 and V is TRBV5-4; 7 bases match TRBD2. V shed 4 bases, J shed 7 bases, and the junction held 17 bases outside the gene matches. Germline CDR1 reads SGHNT; CDR2 reads YYREEE (reference sequence). The CDR3 length is 16 residues. CDR3 sequence (DNA): TGTGCCAGCAGCAAGGGCGCGGGTAGCGGGCTGGGGGAGCAGTACTTC. Its translation is CASSKGAGSGLGEQYF.

The J gene is TRBJ2-5, the V gene TRBV10-2; unclear D gene. With 2 bases removed from V and 6 bases from J, the gap between germline ends came to 10 bases. CDR3 size: 13 residues. Germline values: CDR1 WSHSY, CDR2 SAAADI. This chain's CDR3 is CASSEVGRKTQYF. CDR3 nucleotide sequence: TGCGCCAGCAGTGAGGTGGGCAGGAAGACCCAGTACTTC.

The chain joins TRBV28 to TRBJ2-5; D possibly corresponds to TRBD2 (6 bases). This CDR3 contains 15 residues. V was pared by 1 base and J by 5 bases, with 14 bases between. Germline V gives CDR1 MDHEN, CDR2 SYDVKM. CDR3 in DNA: TGTGCCAGCAGTTTATCGGGGAGGCCCGGCGAGACCCAGTACTTC. As protein: CASSLSGRPGETQYF.

This clone was recorded once. The chain is built from TRBV29-1 and TRBJ2-2; possible D gene TRBD1, 5 bases. The V end was cut by 4 bases, the J end by 2 bases, with 8 bases between. CDR1 is SQVTM and CDR2 is ANQGSEA in the germline V gene. This CDR3 spans 13 amino acids. The CDR3 nucleotides are TGCAGCGTTGGGGGCTATAACACCGGGGAGCTGTTTTTT. Translation gives CSVGGYNTGELFF.

The chain combines TRBV19 with TRBJ1-2; D is ambiguous. This CDR3 is 18 amino acids long. CDR1 LNHDA and CDR2 SQIVND come from the germline V gene (reference sequence). Trimming removed 5 bases from V and 0 bases from J, with 22 bases in between. CDR3 bases: TGTGCCAGTAGTTCCCCGACGTCAGATCTCGCGGCTAACTATGGCTACACCTTC. This translates into CASSSPTSDLAANYGYTF.

V is TRBV18 and J is TRBJ1-4; 7 nucleotides line up with TRBD1. V gave up 3 bases and J gave up 5 bases; unmatched junction bases: 6. The CDR3 loop spans 15 amino acids. CDR1 is KGHSH, CDR2 LQKENI, per germline. CDR3 protein: CASSPQTGMNEKLFF. CDR3 DNA sequence: TGTGCCAGCTCACCCCAGACAGGGATGAATGAAAAACTGTTTTTT.

V gene TRBV2 combines with J gene TRBJ1-1; D unclear. Germline V gene sequence: CDR1 SNHLY, CDR2 FYNNEI. The V gene lost 3 bases and the J gene lost 2 bases, with 10 bases spanning the gap. This CDR3 contains 14 residues. CDR3 DNA: TGTGCCAGCAGTGATGAAGCAGGTAACACTGAAGCTTTCTTT. Protein: CASSDEAGNTEAFF.

The CDR3 DNA reads as TGTGCCAGCAGCGCCCGACAGGGGGCTAATTCACCCCTCCACTTT. Its protein product is CASSARQGANSPLHF. The genes are TRBV9 and TRBJ1-6; TRBD1 agrees at 10 bases. J lost 6 bases, V lost 3 bases, and 3 bases had no gene match. The CDR3 loop spans 15 amino acids. Germline V gene data show CDR1 as SGDLS and CDR2 as YYNGEE.

The V call is TRBV2, the J call TRBJ1-2; 8 bases are a match to TRBD1. Germline CDR1 and CDR2: SNHLY and FYNNEI. CDR3 size: 14 residues. V lost 6 bases, J lost 6 bases, and 9 bases stayed unmatched. CDR3 sequence reads: CASRGQGRVDGYTF. For the CDR3, the DNA is TGTGCCAGCAGAGGACAGGGTAGAGTGGATGGCTACACCTTC.

The chain has TRBV6-2 or TRBV6-3 and TRBJ2-3; 7 bases match TRBD1. The germline gives CDR1 MNHEY, CDR2 SVGEGT. CDR3 length equals 15 residues. The J segment lost 2 bases and the V segment lost 6 bases, leaving 8 bases of the junction unmatched. The CDR3 here is CASSPRTGYTDTQYF. The DNA for the CDR3 is TGTGCCAGCAGCCCCCGGACAGGCTACACAGATACGCAGTATTTT.

This chain links TRBV28 with TRBJ2-7; D possibly corresponds to TRBD1 (5 bases). The CDR3 runs 14 residues. In germline, CDR1 is MDHEN, CDR2 SYDVKM. Trimming removed 2 bases from V and 2 bases from J, with 10 bases in between. In nucleotides, the CDR3 is TGTGCCAGCAGTTTAACAGGAAACCCCTACGAGCAGTACTTC. Translating gives CASSLTGNPYEQYF.

The chain carries TRBV7-3 and TRBJ1-1; the match to TRBD1 covers 8 bases. The CDR3 length is 14 residues. Per the germline V gene, CDR1 is SGHTA and CDR2 is FQGTGA. Unmatched junction bases numbered 4, after V lost 6 bases and J lost 1 base. CDR3 nucleotides: TGTGCCAGCAGTTTCGGACAGGGGAACACTGAAGCTTTCTTT. Its protein is CASSFGQGNTEAFF.

This clone was counted between two and nine times. The gene calls are TRBV29-1 and TRBJ2-1, with TRBD2 matching over 16 bases. The CDR3 totals 14 residues. V dropped 6 bases and J dropped 8; count of bases not matched to a gene: 4. Germline assignment: CDR1 SQVTM and CDR2 ANQGSEA. CDR3 amino acids: CSVGLAGGPYEQFF. The CDR3 DNA is TGCAGCGTGGGACTAGCGGGAGGGCCGTATGAGCAGTTCTTC.

The J gene is TRBJ2-1, the V gene TRBV10-3, with 9 bases that match TRBD1. Germline CDR1 ENHRY, CDR2 SYGVKD. V lost 8 bases to trimming and J lost 9 bases; unmatched junction nucleotides: 8. The CDR3 totals 13 residues. The CDR3 DNA reads TGTGCCATCCGGGACAGGGTTGACAGTGAGCAGTTCTTC. Residues: CAIRDRVDSEQFF.

This chain connects TRBV28 to TRBJ1-6; no reliable D call. The CDR3 loop spans 16 amino acids. V lost 7 bases and J 0 bases, leaving 13 bases between the germline ends. The germline V gene has CDR1 MDHEN and CDR2 SYDVKM. CDR3 residues: CASKSTRSSYNSPLHF. CDR3 bases: TGTGCCAGCAAAAGTACAAGAAGCTCCTATAATTCACCCCTCCACTTT. The variable domain in full, with the rest retrieved from reference TRBV28 and TRBJ1-6, is DVKVTQSSRYLVKRTGEKVFLECVQDMDHENMFWYRQDPGLGLRLIYFSYDVKMKEKGDIPEGYSVSREKKERFSLILESASTNQTSMYLCASKSTRSSYNSPLHFGNGTRLTVT.

This chain connects TRBV7-9 to TRBJ1-6, with 7 bases matching TRBD1. Germline CDR1 and CDR2: SEHNR and FQNEAQ (reference sequence). Losses at the gene ends were 6 bases for V and 6 bases for J; bases not matched to a gene: 8. The CDR3 contains 15 residues. This CDR3 is CASRDRDRSNSPLHF. The CDR3 bases are TGTGCCAGCAGAGACAGGGATCGCTCTAATTCACCCCTCCACTTT.

This clone appeared a few times. CDR3 region: CASSLEPTGGVGTEAFF. The CDR3, as DNA: TGCGCCAGCAGCTTGGAGCCTACAGGTGGGGTTGGGACTGAAGCTTTCTTT. The chain is built from TRBV5-1 and TRBJ1-1; D perhaps matches TRBD1 (5 bases). Germline CDR1 is SGHRS and CDR2 is YFSETQ. Between the trimmed V and J ends, which lost 0 bases and 5 bases, there was a span of 20 bases. The CDR3 consists of 17 residues.

The chain employs TRBV5-1 and TRBJ2-6, with 14 bases identical to TRBD2. The CDR3 spans 17 residues. Germline CDR1 SGHRS, CDR2 YFSETQ. Trimming removed 4 bases from V and 4 bases from J; junction bases left unmatched: 4. In DNA, the CDR3 is TGCGCCAGCAGCAGCGGACTAGCGGGAGGCGGGGCCAACGTCCTGACTTTC. Encoded protein: CASSSGLAGGGANVLTF.

The chain uses TRBV7-9 and TRBJ2-1; TRBD2 might be the D (6 bases). Per germline, CDR1 SEHNR and CDR2 FQNEAQ (reference sequence). This CDR3 contains 14 residues. V gave up 7 bases and J gave up 4 bases, with 14 bases separating them. CDR3 amino acids: CASTLRDSYNEQFF. CDR3 DNA: TGTGCCAGCACCCTCCGGGACTCTTACAATGAGCAGTTCTTC.

This chain's CDR3 is CASSLGGAQGNEQFF. The CDR3 DNA reads as TGTGCCAGCAGCTTGGGGGGAGCCCAAGGCAATGAGCAGTTCTTC. The chain is built from TRBV5-4 and TRBJ2-1; possibly TRBD2 for D (5 bases). The CDR3 sequence is 15 residues long. Trimming removed 0 bases at V and 6 bases at J, with 13 bases between. Germline-derived CDR1 and CDR2 are SGHNT and YYREEE (reference sequence).

In the case of this clone: Other DNA sequences in the same sample also yield this CDR3. The rearrangement joins TRBV27 to TRBJ2-7; 9 bases match TRBD1. This CDR3 region has 14 residues. The ends lost 6 bases at V and 5 bases at J; junction bases unmatched: 8. Germline V CDR1 and CDR2: MNHEY, SMNVEV (reference sequence). This chain's CDR3 is CASSAGTGLNEQYF. The DNA of the CDR3 is TGTGCCAGCAGCGCCGGGACAGGGCTCAACGAGCAGTACTTC.

This clone appeared a single time. V usage is TRBV19 and J usage is TRBJ2-2; tentative D call: TRBD1 (6 bases). V lost 5 bases and J lost 3, with 7 bases in between. CDR1 LNHDA and CDR2 SQIVND come from the germline V gene (reference sequence). The CDR3 sequence is 13 residues long. The CDR3 is CASSWTDTGELFF. DNA of the CDR3: TGTGCCAGTAGTTGGACAGACACCGGGGAGCTGTTTTTT. Looking up the rest from reference TRBV19 and TRBJ2-2 gives the full variable domain: DGGITQSPKYLFRKEGQNVTLSCEQNLNHDAMYWYRQDPGQGLRLIYYSQIVNDFQKGDIAEGYSVSREKKESFPLTVTSAQKNPTAFYLCASSWTDTGELFFGEGSRLTVL.

The V call is TRBV3-1 (or the pseudogene TRBV3-2), the J call TRBJ2-5, with TRBD2 matching 7 bases. Looked up from germline, CDR1 is LGHDT and CDR2 is YNNKEL (reference sequence). The length of the CDR3 is 14 residues. J was trimmed by 5 bases and V by 9 bases; bases with no gene match: 12. The CDR3 DNA is TGTGCCAGACGGCACGGGAGGAAGGGGGAGACCCAGTACTTC. This encodes CARRHGRKGETQYF.

The chain combines TRBV2 with TRBJ1-3; D not certain. V shed 7 bases and J shed 0 bases, with 13 bases lying between them. CDR1 SNHLY and CDR2 FYNNEI come from the germline V gene. The CDR3 runs 15 residues. In DNA, the CDR3 is TGTGCCAGCACCTTACAGCTCGCCTCTGGAAACACCATATATTTT. Protein: CASTLQLASGNTIYF.

Concerning this clone: The same CDR3 also results from other DNA sequences found in this sample. The CDR3 reads CASSSGQSTDTQYF. The CDR3 region has the DNA TGCGCCAGCAGCTCGGGACAAAGCACAGATACGCAGTATTTT. This chain uses TRBV5-1 with TRBJ2-3; the D gene is possibly TRBD1 (6 bases). V gave up 3 bases and J gave up 0 bases, with 8 bases separating them. The CDR3 covers 14 residues. Germline values: CDR1 SGHRS, CDR2 YFSETQ.

This chain joins TRBV4-3 and TRBJ1-1; D gene unclear. V dropped 0 bases and J dropped 1 base, with 12 bases sitting between them. This CDR3 is 16 amino acids long. In germline, CDR1 is LGHNA, CDR2 YSLEER. In DNA form, the CDR3 reads TGCGCCAGCAGCCAAGATCCTCCCCCCCGGAACACTGAAGCTTTCTTT. It codes for CASSQDPPPRNTEAFF.

V gene TRBV7-9 combines with J gene TRBJ2-7; 10 bases line up with TRBD1. The CDR3 is made up of 14 amino acids. V gave up 0 bases and J gave up 7 bases; unmatched junction bases: 3. Germline V gene data show CDR1 as SEHNR and CDR2 as FQNEAQ (reference sequence). This chain's CDR3 is CASSLAGTGVEQYF. DNA of the CDR3: TGTGCCAGCAGCTTAGCGGGGACAGGGGTAGAGCAGTACTTC.

The chain couples TRBV4-2 to TRBJ2-5; 10 nucleotides match TRBD2. This CDR3 spans 17 amino acids. Trimming cost V 1 base and J 1 base; bases outside gene matches: 6. CDR1 LGHNA and CDR2 YNFKEQ come from the germline V gene. The CDR3 spells CASSQGLSGRVQETQYF. DNA of the CDR3: TGTGCCAGCAGCCAAGGACTAAGCGGGAGGGTCCAAGAGACCCAGTACTTC.